A single sample gave rise to the 19 T cell receptor beta chains below, sequenced in a study of early T cells in non-severe SARS-CoV-2 infection. TCRdb passed the 5' RACE reads through MiXCR, listing each CDR3 protein once. This table holds some 82,000 distinct CDR3 sequences, approximately 12% found once. The source material was whole blood, sampled at baseline. These TCRs come from an adult who was a healthcare worker with PCR-confirmed SARS-CoV-2 infection or an uninfected control (not recorded which).

This clonotype showed up just a few times. V and J are TRBV5-6 and TRBJ1-2; a possible D gene is TRBD1 (5 bases). V was pared by 1 base and J by 2 bases, with 15 bases between. The CDR3 is 16 amino acids. CDR1 and CDR2 (germline): SGHDT, YYEEEE. The CDR3 coding sequence is TGTGCCAGCAGCTTGTCAAGGGGCGCCCAAAACTATGGCTACACCTTC. This codes for CASSLSRGAQNYGYTF.

This clonotype was observed many times. The genes are TRBV5-4 and TRBJ2-3, with D possibly being TRBD2 (5 bases). With 3 bases removed from V and 5 bases from J, the gap between germline ends came to 13 bases. CDR3 length equals 14 residues. Germline CDR1 is SGHNT and CDR2 is YYREEE (reference sequence). This CDR3 is CASSSRGVVDTQYF. DNA of the CDR3: TGTGCCAGCAGCTCCCGGGGTGTGGTAGATACGCAGTATTTT.

In its sample, this clonotype was seen many times. V usage is TRBV20-1 and J usage is TRBJ1-2; D perhaps matches TRBD1 (6 bases). The CDR3 totals 14 residues. V dropped 7 bases and J dropped 8 bases, with 23 bases sitting between them. Germline V CDR1 and CDR2: DFQATT, SNEGSKA (reference sequence). This CDR3 is CSDEIRDIRHGYTF. The CDR3 nucleotides read TGCAGTGACGAAATCCGGGACATCCGACACGGCTACACCTTC.

This clonotype has more than one count but fewer than ten. The chain recombines TRBV9 with TRBJ2-7, with D possibly called TRBD1 or TRBD2 (6 bases each). CDR1 is SGDLS, CDR2 YYNGEE, per germline. The CDR3 spans 15 residues. The ends were cut back, 0 bases at V and 6 bases at J, with 16 bases in the middle. CDR3 nucleotides: TGTGCCAGCAGCGTAGAGGGGGGAGCCACAATCGAGCAGTACTTC. Its protein is CASSVEGGATIEQYF.

The rearrangement joins TRBV2 to TRBJ1-5; TRBD1 matches at 8 bases. In germline, CDR1 is SNHLY, CDR2 FYNNEI. The length of the CDR3 is 14 residues. Trimming took 6 bases from V and 7 from J; bases not matched to a gene: 8. The CDR3 spells CASSIGQGRQPQHF. Written as DNA, the CDR3 is TGTGCCAGCAGCATCGGACAGGGTAGGCAGCCCCAGCATTTT.

This clonotype was counted a few times. The V gene is TRBV19, the J gene TRBJ2-3; either TRBD1 or TRBD2 may fit D (5 bases each). V was shortened by 3 bases and J by 2 bases, with 12 bases between the two germline ends. CDR1 is LNHDA, CDR2 SQIVND, per germline (reference sequence). The CDR3 is 15 residues long. The CDR3 nucleotides read TGTGCCAGTAGTATGGGACGGTCCTTCACAGATACGCAGTATTTT. This sequence encodes CASSMGRSFTDTQYF.

This clonotype was seen ten or more times. The V gene is TRBV12-3 or TRBV12-4, the J gene TRBJ1-5; 10 bases align to TRBD1. The CDR3 has 16 amino acids. V trimming: 4 bases; J trimming: 2 bases; junction bases outside the gene matches: 5. The DNA for the CDR3 is TGTGCCAGCAGTTCGACAGGGGGCACGGGCAATCAGCCCCAGCATTTT. Translated: CASSSTGGTGNQPQHF.

For the CDR3, the DNA is TGCAGCGTTGAGGTGGAGACCCAGTACTTC. Translation: CSVEVETQYF. The V and J genes are TRBV29-1 and TRBJ2-5; D ambiguous. V lost 3 bases, J lost 5 bases, and 4 bases lay in between. This CDR3 contains 10 residues. Per the germline V gene, CDR1 is SQVTM and CDR2 is ANQGSEA.

The rearrangement joins TRBV5-1 to TRBJ1-6; the match to TRBD1 covers 7 bases. Per the germline V gene, CDR1 is SGHRS and CDR2 is YFSETQ. CDR3 length: 16 residues. The V segment lost 3 bases and the J segment 7 bases; nucleotides outside the gene matches: 10. For the CDR3, the DNA is TGCGCCAGCAGCTGGAACTACAGGGGAACCAATTCACCCCTCCACTTT. It codes for CASSWNYRGTNSPLHF.

This clonotype occurred a few times. CDR3 coding DNA: TGCGCCAGCAGCTTGGCGGGACCTGAGGGCGGGCCGTCCTACAATGAGCAGTTCTTC. It is translated as CASSLAGPEGGPSYNEQFF. The chain links TRBV5-1 to TRBJ2-1, with D possibly called TRBD1 or TRBD2 (5 bases each). V lost 0 bases and J 1 base, leaving 20 bases between the germline ends. The CDR3 sequence is 19 residues long. Germline V gene lookup returns CDR1 SGHRS and CDR2 YFSETQ.

A few counts support this clonotype. The chain has TRBV7-3 and TRBJ2-1, with D uncertain. CDR1 is SGHTA, CDR2 FQGTGA, per germline. Trimming stripped 5 bases from V and 2 bases from J, with 13 bases between. The CDR3 contains 15 residues. CDR3 bases: TGTGCCAGCAGCGTCGGACCACCCCCCTACAATGAGCAGTTCTTC. Translation gives CASSVGPPPYNEQFF.

This clonotype was recorded a few times. The J gene is TRBJ2-3, the V gene TRBV7-6; unclear D gene. CDR1 is SGHVS and CDR2 is FNYEAQ in the germline V gene. V gave up 0 bases and J gave up 2 bases, with 9 bases separating them. The CDR3 extends over 15 amino acids. The CDR3 DNA follows: TGTGCCAGCAGCTTAGCCGGAGCTTACACAGATACGCAGTATTTT. This codes for CASSLAGAYTDTQYF.

The table lists this clonotype with a few counts. The chain couples TRBV30 to TRBJ1-3; a weak D match, TRBD1 (5 bases). Trimming shortened V by 7 bases and J by 1 base, and 11 bases separated the two germline ends. This CDR3 region has 13 residues. Germline V lookup: CDR1 GTSNPN, CDR2 SVGIG (reference sequence). The CDR3 DNA follows: TGTGCCTTAAACCACAGGTCTGGAAACACCATATATTTT. The encoded protein is CALNHRSGNTIYF.

The gene calls are TRBV5-6 and TRBJ1-4; possible D gene TRBD1, 6 bases. Germline values: CDR1 SGHDT, CDR2 YYEEEE. V shed 1 base and J shed 7 bases, with 20 bases lying between them. The CDR3 sequence is 17 residues long. In nucleotides, the CDR3 is TGTGCCAGCAGCTTGCGGCAGCGAACAGGGCTACCTGAAAAACTGTTTTTT. Its translation is CASSLRQRTGLPEKLFF.

This clonotype was recorded many times. The chain is built from TRBV29-1 and TRBJ1-5; D may be TRBD1 (6 bases). Germline lookup yields CDR1 SQVTM and CDR2 ANQGSEA. The ends were cut back, 4 bases at V and 2 bases at J, with 18 bases in the middle. CDR3 size: 16 residues. CDR3 amino acids: CSVVWSGEVGNQPQHF. The CDR3 bases are TGCAGCGTTGTCTGGTCAGGGGAGGTCGGCAATCAGCCCCAGCATTTT.

The gene calls are TRBV3-1 and TRBJ2-2; D gene ambiguous. The V and J ends lost 4 bases and 1 base respectively, with 7 bases between them. The length of the CDR3 is 14 residues. Germline V gene lookup returns CDR1 LGHDT and CDR2 YNNKEL (reference sequence). CDR3 region: CASSPRLNTGELFF. The CDR3, as DNA: TGTGCCAGCAGCCCAAGATTGAACACCGGGGAGCTGTTTTTT.

This clonotype has just a few counts. The J gene is TRBJ1-1, the V gene TRBV12-3 or TRBV12-4; D ambiguous. Deletions cut 5 bases from V and 6 bases from J, with 10 bases between. The CDR3 extends over 12 amino acids. The CDR3 is CASSLTFAEAFF. CDR3 DNA sequence: TGTGCCAGCAGTCTCACCTTCGCTGAAGCTTTCTTT.

This clonotype appeared a few times. The rearrangement links TRBV10-2 to TRBJ1-2; TRBD1 matches at 7 bases. Unmatched junction bases numbered 11, after V lost 6 bases and J lost 1 base. Germline CDR1 reads WSHSY; CDR2 reads SAAADI. CDR3 length: 16 amino acids. CDR3 amino acids: CASSPTGQAHNYGYTF. DNA for the CDR3: TGCGCCAGCAGCCCTACCGGACAGGCGCATAACTATGGCTACACCTTC.

This clonotype was detected a few times. CDR3 sequence reads: CASSSRPGTTGVTQYF. The DNA of the CDR3 is TGTGCCAGCAGCTCGCGACCCGGGACTACAGGTGTGACCCAGTACTTC. V and J are TRBV7-8 and TRBJ2-5, with 7 bases aligning to TRBD2. CDR1 SGHVS and CDR2 FQNEAQ come from the germline V gene. The CDR3 is 16 residues long. Losses at the gene ends were 4 bases for V and 7 bases for J; bases not matched to a gene: 15.